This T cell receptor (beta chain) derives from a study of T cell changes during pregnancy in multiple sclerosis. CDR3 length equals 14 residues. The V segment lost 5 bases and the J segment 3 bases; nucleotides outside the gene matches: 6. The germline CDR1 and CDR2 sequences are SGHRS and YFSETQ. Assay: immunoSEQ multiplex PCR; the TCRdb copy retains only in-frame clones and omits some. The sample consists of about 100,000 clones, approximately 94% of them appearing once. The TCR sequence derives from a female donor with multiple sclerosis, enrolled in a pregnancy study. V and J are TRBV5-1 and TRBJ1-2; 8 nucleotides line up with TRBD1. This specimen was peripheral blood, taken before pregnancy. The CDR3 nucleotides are TGCGCCAGCAGAAATCTACAGGGGGACTATGGCTACACCTTC. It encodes CASRNLQGDYGYTF.